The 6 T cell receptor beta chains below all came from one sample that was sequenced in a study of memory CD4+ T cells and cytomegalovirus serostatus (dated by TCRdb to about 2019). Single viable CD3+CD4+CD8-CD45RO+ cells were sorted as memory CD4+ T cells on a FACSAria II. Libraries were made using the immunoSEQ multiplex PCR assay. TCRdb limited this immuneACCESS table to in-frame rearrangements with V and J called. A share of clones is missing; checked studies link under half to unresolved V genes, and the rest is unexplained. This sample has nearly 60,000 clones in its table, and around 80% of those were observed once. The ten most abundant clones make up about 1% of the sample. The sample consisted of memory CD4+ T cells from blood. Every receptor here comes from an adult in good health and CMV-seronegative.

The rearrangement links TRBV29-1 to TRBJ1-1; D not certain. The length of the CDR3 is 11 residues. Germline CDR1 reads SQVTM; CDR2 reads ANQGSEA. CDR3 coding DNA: TGCGCATTCGGGCGAGGCACTGAAGCTTTCTTT. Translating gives CAFGRGTEAFF.

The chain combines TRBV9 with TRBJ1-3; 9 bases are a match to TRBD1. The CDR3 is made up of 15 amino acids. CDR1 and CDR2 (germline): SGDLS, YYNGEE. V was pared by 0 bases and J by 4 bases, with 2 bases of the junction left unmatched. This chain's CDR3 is CASSVGGQGGNTIYF. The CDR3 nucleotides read TGTGCCAGCAGCGTAGGGGGACAGGGCGGAAACACCATATATTTT.

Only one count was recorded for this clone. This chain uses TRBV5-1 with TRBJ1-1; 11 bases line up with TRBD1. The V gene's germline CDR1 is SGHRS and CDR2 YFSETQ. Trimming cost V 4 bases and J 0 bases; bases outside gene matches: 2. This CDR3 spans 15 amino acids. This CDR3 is CASSPGQGVNTEAFF. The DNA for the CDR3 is TGCGCCAGCAGCCCGGGACAGGGGGTGAACACTGAAGCTTTCTTT.

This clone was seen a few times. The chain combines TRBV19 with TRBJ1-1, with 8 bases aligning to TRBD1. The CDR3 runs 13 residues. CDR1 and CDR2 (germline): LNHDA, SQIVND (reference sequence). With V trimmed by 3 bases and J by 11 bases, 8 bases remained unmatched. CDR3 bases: TGTGCCAGTAGTATGGGACAGGCCCTCAGGGCTTTCTTT. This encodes CASSMGQALRAFF.

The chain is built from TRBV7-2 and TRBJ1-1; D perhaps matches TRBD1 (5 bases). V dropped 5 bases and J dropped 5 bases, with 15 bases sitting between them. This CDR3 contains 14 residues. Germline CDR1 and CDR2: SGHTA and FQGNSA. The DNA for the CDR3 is TGTGCCAGCAGCCCAGGGACGTTTGGGACTGAAGCTTTCTTT. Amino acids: CASSPGTFGTEAFF.

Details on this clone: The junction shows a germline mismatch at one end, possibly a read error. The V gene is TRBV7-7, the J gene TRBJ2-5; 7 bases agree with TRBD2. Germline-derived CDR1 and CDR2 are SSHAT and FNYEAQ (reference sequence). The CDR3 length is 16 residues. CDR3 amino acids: CASSPQRDQYQETQYF. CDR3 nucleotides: TGTGCTAGCAGCCCCCAGCGGGATCAGTACCAAGAGACCCAGTACTTC.